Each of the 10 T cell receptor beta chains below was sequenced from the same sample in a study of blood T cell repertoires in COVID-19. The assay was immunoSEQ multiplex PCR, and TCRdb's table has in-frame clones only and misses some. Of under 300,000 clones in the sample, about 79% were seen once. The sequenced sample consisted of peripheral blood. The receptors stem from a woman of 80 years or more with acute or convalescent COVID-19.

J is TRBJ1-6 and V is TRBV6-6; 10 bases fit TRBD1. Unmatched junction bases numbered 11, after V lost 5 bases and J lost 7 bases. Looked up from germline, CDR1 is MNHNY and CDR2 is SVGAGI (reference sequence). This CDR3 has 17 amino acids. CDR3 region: CASSPDRGRSSNSPLHF. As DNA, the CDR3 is TGTGCCAGCAGTCCCGACAGGGGGCGTAGTTCCAATTCACCCCTCCACTTT.

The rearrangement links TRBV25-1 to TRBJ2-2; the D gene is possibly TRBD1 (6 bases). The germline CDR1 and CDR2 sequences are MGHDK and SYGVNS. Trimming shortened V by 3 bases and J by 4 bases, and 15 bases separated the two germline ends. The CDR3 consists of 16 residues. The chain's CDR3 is CASSDGRGISTGELFF. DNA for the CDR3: TGTGCCAGCAGTGATGGCAGGGGCATAAGCACCGGGGAGCTGTTTTTT.

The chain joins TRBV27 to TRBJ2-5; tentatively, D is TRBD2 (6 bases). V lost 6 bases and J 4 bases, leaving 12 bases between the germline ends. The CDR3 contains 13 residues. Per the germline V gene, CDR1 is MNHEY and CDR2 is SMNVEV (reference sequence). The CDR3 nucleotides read TGTGCCAGCAGCTCCTCGCGGGGAGAGACCCAGTACTTC. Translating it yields CASSSSRGETQYF.

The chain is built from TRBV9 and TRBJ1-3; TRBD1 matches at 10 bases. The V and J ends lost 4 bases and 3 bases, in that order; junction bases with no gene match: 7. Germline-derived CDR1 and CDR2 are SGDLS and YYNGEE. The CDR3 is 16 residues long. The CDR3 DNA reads TGTGCCAGCAGCACCCACGGACAGGGGGGTGGAAACACCATATATTTT. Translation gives CASSTHGQGGGNTIYF. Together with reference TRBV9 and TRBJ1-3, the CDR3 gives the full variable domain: DSGVTQTPKHLITATGQRVTLRCSPRSGDLSVYWYQQSLDQGLQFLIQYYNGEERAKGNILERFSAQQFPDLHSELNLSSLELGDSALYFCASSTHGQGGGNTIYFGEGSWLTVV.

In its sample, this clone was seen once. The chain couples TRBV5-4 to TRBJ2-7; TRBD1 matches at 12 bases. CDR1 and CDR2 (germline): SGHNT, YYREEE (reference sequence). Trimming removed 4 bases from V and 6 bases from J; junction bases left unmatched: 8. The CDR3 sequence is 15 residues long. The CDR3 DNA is TGTGCCAGCAGCACACCGGGACAGGGGGCTCCCGAGCAGTACTTC. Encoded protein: CASSTPGQGAPEQYF. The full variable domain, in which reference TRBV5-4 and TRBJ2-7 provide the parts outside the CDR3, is ETGVTQSPTHLIKTRGQQVTLRCSSQSGHNTVSWYQQALGQGPQFIFQYYREEENGRGNFPPRFSGLQFPNYSSELNVNALELDDSALYLCASSTPGQGAPEQYFGPGTRLTVT.

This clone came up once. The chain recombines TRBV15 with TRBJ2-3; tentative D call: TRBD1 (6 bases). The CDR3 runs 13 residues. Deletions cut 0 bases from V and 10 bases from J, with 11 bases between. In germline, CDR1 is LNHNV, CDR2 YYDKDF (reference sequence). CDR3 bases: TGTGCCACCAGCAGAGAGGCCCGACAGGCGCAGTATTTT. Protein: CATSREARQAQYF.

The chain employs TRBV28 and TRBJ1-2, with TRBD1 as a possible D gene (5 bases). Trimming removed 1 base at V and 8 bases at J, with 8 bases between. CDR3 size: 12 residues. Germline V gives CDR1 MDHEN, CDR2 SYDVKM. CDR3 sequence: CASSLSAGGYTF. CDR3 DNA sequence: TGTGCCAGCAGTTTATCGGCAGGGGGCTACACCTTC.

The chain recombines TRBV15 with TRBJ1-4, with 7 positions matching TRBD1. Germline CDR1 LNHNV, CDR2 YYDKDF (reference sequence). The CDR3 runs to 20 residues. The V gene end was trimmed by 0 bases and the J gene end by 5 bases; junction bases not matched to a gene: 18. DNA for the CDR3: TGTGCCACCAGCAGAGACCTGAACAGGGGCATTGGCTCTTGGAATGAAAAACTGTTTTTT. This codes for CATSRDLNRGIGSWNEKLFF.

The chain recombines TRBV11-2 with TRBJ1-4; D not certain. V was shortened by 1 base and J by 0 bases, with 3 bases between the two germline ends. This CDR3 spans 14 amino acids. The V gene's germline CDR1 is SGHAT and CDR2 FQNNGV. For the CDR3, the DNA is TGTGCCAGCAGCTTAGGAGCAACTAATGAAAAACTGTTTTTT. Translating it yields CASSLGATNEKLFF.

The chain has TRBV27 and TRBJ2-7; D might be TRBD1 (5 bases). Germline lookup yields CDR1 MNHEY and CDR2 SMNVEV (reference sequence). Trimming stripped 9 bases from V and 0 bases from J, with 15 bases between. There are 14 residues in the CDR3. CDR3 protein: CASKGVTGSYEQYF. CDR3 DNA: TGTGCCAGTAAAGGGGTAACCGGCTCCTACGAGCAGTACTTC.